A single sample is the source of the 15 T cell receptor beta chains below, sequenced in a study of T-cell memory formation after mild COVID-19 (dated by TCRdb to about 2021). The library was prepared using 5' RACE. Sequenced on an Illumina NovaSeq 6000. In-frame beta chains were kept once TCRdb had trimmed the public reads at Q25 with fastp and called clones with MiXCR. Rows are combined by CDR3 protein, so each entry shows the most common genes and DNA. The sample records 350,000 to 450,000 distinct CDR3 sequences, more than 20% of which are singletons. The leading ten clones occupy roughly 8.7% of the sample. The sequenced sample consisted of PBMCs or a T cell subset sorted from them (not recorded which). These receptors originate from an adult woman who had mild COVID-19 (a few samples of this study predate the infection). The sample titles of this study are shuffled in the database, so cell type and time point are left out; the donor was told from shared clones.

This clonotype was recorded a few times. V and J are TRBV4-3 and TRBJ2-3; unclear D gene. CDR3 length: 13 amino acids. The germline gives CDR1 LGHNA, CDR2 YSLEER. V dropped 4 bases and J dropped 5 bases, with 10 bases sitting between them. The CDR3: CASSLRRIDTQYF. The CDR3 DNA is TGCGCCAGCAGCCTCAGACGCATAGATACGCAGTATTTT.

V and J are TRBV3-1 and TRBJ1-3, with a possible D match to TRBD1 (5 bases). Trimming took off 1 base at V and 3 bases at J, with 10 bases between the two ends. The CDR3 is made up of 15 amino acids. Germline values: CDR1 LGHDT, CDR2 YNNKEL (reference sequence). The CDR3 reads CASSQGQGNGNTIYF. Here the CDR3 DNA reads TGTGCCAGCAGCCAAGGGCAGGGTAATGGAAACACCATATATTTT.

The CDR3 protein is CASSPTGEEETQYF. Here the CDR3 DNA reads TGTGCCAGCAGCCCGACCGGGGAAGAAGAGACCCAGTACTTC. J is TRBJ2-5 and V is TRBV7-3; D perhaps matches TRBD2 (5 bases). Germline V CDR1 and CDR2: SGHTA, FQGTGA. V was clipped by 5 bases and J by 3 bases, with 13 bases between them. The CDR3 contains 14 residues.

The CDR3 bases are TGTGCCAGCAGTTCCATCTTAGCGGGGCCTTCGACCCAGTACTTC. Encoded protein: CASSSILAGPSTQYF. The chain links TRBV27 to TRBJ2-5, with TRBD2 matching over 8 bases. The CDR3 spans 15 residues. The germline V gene has CDR1 MNHEY and CDR2 SMNVEV (reference sequence). V was clipped by 4 bases and J by 7 bases; unmatched bases: 11.

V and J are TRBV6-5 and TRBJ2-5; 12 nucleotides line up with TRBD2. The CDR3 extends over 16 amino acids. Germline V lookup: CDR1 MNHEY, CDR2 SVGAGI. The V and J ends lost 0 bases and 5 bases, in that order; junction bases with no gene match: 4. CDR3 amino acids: CASSYSPSGRGETQYF. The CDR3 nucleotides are TGTGCCAGCAGTTACTCGCCTAGCGGGAGGGGGGAGACCCAGTACTTC.

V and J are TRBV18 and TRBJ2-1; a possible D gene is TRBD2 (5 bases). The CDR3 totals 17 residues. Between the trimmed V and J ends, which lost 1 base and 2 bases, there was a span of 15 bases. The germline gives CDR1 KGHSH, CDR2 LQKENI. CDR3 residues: CASSPRGPGIAYNEQFF. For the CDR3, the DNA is TGTGCCAGCTCACCACGAGGCCCGGGAATAGCCTACAATGAGCAGTTCTTC.

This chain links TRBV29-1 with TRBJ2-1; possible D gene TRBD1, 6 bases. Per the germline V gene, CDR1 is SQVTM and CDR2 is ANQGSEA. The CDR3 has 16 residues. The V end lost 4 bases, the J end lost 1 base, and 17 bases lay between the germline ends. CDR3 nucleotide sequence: TGCAGCGTTGTCCCCAGGGACACGCTATCCTACAATGAGCAGTTCTTC. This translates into CSVVPRDTLSYNEQFF.

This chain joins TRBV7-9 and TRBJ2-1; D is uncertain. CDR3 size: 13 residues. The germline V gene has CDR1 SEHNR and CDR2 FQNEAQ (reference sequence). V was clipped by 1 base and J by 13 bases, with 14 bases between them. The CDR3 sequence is CASSLVEPMSQFF. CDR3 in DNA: TGTGCCAGCAGCTTAGTAGAACCCATGTCCCAGTTCTTC.

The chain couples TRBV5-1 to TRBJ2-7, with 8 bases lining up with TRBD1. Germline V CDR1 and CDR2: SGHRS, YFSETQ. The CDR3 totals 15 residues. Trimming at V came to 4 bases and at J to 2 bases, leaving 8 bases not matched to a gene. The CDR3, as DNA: TGCGCCAGCAGCCGGGTAGAGACAGGGGCCTACGAGCAGTACTTC. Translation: CASSRVETGAYEQYF.

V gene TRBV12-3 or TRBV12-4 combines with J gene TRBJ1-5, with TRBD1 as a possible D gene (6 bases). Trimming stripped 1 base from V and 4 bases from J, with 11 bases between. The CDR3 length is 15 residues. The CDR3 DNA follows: TGTGCCAGCAGTTTAGAAGGGACAATTAATCAGCCCCAGCATTTT. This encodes CASSLEGTINQPQHF.

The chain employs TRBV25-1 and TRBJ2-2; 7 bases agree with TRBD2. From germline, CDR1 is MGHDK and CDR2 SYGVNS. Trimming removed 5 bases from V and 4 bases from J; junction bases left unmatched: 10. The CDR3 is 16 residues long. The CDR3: CASSRGENATTGELFF. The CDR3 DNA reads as TGTGCCAGCAGTCGGGGGGAAAACGCGACCACCGGGGAGCTGTTTTTT.

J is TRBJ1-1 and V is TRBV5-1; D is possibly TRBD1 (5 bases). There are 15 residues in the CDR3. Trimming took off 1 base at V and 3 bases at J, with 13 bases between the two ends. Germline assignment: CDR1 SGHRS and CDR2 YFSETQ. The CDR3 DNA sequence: TGCGCCAGCAGCTTGATGCAGGGCATGGACACTGAAGCTTTCTTT. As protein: CASSLMQGMDTEAFF.

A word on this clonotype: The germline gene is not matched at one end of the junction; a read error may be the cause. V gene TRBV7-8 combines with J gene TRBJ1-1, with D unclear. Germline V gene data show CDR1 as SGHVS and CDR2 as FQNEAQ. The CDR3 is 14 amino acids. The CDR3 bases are TGTGCCAGCAGCTTGACCTCCAGAAACACTGAAGCTTACTTT. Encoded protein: CASSLTSRNTEAYF.

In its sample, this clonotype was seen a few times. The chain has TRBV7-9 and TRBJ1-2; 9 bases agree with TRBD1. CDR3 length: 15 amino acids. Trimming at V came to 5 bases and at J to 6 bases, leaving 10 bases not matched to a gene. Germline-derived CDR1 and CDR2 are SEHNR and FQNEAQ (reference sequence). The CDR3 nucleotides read TGTGCCAGCAGCCATTCGTACAGGGGGCCGGATGGCTACACCTTC. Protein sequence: CASSHSYRGPDGYTF.

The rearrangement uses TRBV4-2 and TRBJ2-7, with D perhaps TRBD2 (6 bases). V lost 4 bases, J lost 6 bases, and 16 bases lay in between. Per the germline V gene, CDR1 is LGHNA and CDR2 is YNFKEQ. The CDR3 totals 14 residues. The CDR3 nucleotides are TGTGCCAGCAGCCTCGGGACTCAAGTGTCCGAGCAGTACTTC. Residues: CASSLGTQVSEQYF.